This T cell receptor (beta chain) is drawn from a study of cytomegalovirus exposure and HLA in healthy donors. This clone showed up just a few times. Trimming removed 4 bases at V and 8 bases at J, with 14 bases between. The CDR3 spans 12 residues. The germline gives CDR1 SQVTM, CDR2 ANQGSEA. Researchers ran the PCR with 60 Vbeta and 13 Jbeta primers. Only in-frame clones appear in the TCRdb table, and some are missing; sequencing was by immunoSEQ multiplex PCR. The sample has 130,000 or so clones; about 8.5% are singletons. This TCR was sampled from a middle-aged man in good health and CMV-seronegative. What was sequenced was PBMCs. The V and J genes are TRBV29-1 and TRBJ1-2, with D unclear. The CDR3 spells CSVASLRGGYTF. The CDR3 DNA reads TGCAGCGTTGCCAGCCTTAGAGGAGGCTACACCTTC.